The present T cell receptor beta chain was sequenced within a study of vaccination and CD4 T cells after COVID-19. The overall study: The study collected post-vaccine samples a median about 73 days after dose two, with a range of 14 to 241.

The treatment: approximately nine-day PBMC culture with coronavirus spike peptide pools or control peptides (ViraFEST assay). Negative selection enriched CD4+ T cells from cultures at around 9 days. Concerning this clonotype itself: Its target is not known.

Sequencing of cultured CD4+ T cell DNA used the Oncomine TCR Beta short-read assay. One entry per CDR3 protein, called by TCRdb with MiXCR from the PCR reads. The sample lists about 17,000 distinct CDR3 sequences, approximately 53% occurring once. The CDR3 runs to 15 residues. Germline assignment: CDR1 SGHTA and CDR2 FQGNSA. With 6 bases removed from V and 3 bases from J, the gap between germline ends came to 17 bases. The sequence was obtained from a human donor who had recovered from COVID-19. The sequenced material came from CD4+ T cells from blood, cultured in vitro. V usage is TRBV7-2 and J usage is TRBJ1-1; maybe TRBD1 (6 bases). The CDR3 coding sequence is TGTGCCAGCAGTCAGCACAGGGTTGTTGACACTGAAGCTTTCTTT. This translates into CASSQHRVVDTEAFF.